Below, 21 T cell receptor beta chains from the same sample are listed, as sequenced in a study of PD-L1 blockade in urothelial cancer. Clones were read by immunoSEQ multiplex PCR, and TCRdb kept only the in-frame ones, dropping some. The sample records about 56,000 clones, just over 85% being singletons. Source: PBMCs, taken around atezolizumab (anti-PD-L1) treatment. The receptors here all came from a man in his fifties with urothelial cancer.

This clone was recorded a few times. V gene TRBV7-2 combines with J gene TRBJ2-7; D not resolved. From germline, CDR1 is SGHTA and CDR2 FQGNSA. The V gene lost 2 bases and the J gene lost 6 bases, with 11 bases spanning the gap. The CDR3 covers 13 residues. The DNA for the CDR3 is TGTGCCAGCAGCTTAATGGAGCGCGGCGAGCAGTACTTC. It is translated as CASSLMERGEQYF.

This clone is labeled medium-sized (0.01 to 0.1%). V and J are TRBV28 and TRBJ1-5; D unresolved. The V end lost 5 bases, the J end lost 1 base, and 9 bases lay between the germline ends. The CDR3 is 14 amino acids. CDR1 is MDHEN and CDR2 is SYDVKM in the germline V gene. The DNA for the CDR3 is TGTGCCAGCAGTAAGATAGCCAGCAATCAGCCCCAGCATTTT. Translating it yields CASSKIASNQPQHF. The full variable domain, in which reference TRBV28 and TRBJ1-5 provide the parts outside the CDR3, is DVKVTQSSRYLVKRTGEKVFLECVQDMDHENMFWYRQDPGLGLRLIYFSYDVKMKEKGDIPEGYSVSREKKERFSLILESASTNQTSMYLCASSKIASNQPQHFGDGTRLSIL.

The chain carries TRBV6-5 and TRBJ2-7; TRBD2 agrees at 7 bases. This CDR3 comprises 15 residues. The germline V gene encodes CDR1 MNHEY and CDR2 SVGAGI. J gave up 3 bases and V 11 bases, and 16 bases lay outside the gene matches. Here the CDR3 reads CARRAAGRSDYEQYF. For the CDR3, the DNA is TGTGCCCGCCGGGCAGCGGGAAGATCGGACTACGAGCAGTACTTC.

The chain uses TRBV7-2 and TRBJ1-5, with TRBD1 as a possible D gene (6 bases). The ends were cut back, 2 bases at V and 3 bases at J, with 11 bases in the middle. The germline CDR1 and CDR2 sequences are SGHTA and FQGNSA. The CDR3 has 15 amino acids. The CDR3 bases are TGTGCCAGCAGCTTAAACAGGGACGCCAATCAGCCCCAGCATTTT. Translating it yields CASSLNRDANQPQHF.

The V call is TRBV28, the J call TRBJ2-7; 9 bases are a match to TRBD1. V lost 5 bases to trimming and J lost 2 bases; unmatched junction nucleotides: 16. This CDR3 contains 18 residues. Germline CDR1 and CDR2: MDHEN and SYDVKM. CDR3 DNA sequence: TGTGCCAGCAGTCCGGTCCCGGGACAGGGAGGGGCAACCTACGAGCAGTACTTC. Its protein is CASSPVPGQGGATYEQYF.

This rearrangement joins TRBV2 to TRBJ2-3, with TRBD1 matching 8 bases. Germline assignment: CDR1 SNHLY and CDR2 FYNNEI. The CDR3 length is 14 residues. V lost 4 bases to trimming and J lost 3 bases; unmatched junction nucleotides: 3. CDR3 DNA: TGTGCCAGCAGTGGTTGGACAGGGACAGATACGCAGTATTTT. It is translated as CASSGWTGTDTQYF.

The rearrangement joins TRBV9 to TRBJ2-1; a weak D match, TRBD2 (6 bases). Germline CDR1 reads SGDLS; CDR2 reads YYNGEE. The CDR3 extends over 15 amino acids. The V end was cut by 0 bases, the J end by 2 bases, with 9 bases between. The CDR3 sequence: CASSVGRGTYNEQFF. CDR3 DNA: TGTGCCAGCAGCGTAGGGAGGGGTACCTACAATGAGCAGTTCTTC.

On this clone itself: The junction does not match germline at one end; this may be a read error. The chain recombines TRBV15 with TRBJ1-5; no clear D. From germline, CDR1 is LNHNV and CDR2 YYDKDF (reference sequence). The CDR3 sequence is 18 residues long. The CDR3 loop is CATSRDRAAGLPNQAQHF. CDR3 coding DNA: TGTGCCACCAGCAGAGATAGGGCAGCCGGACTGCCCAATCAGGCCCAGCATTTT.

The chain is built from TRBV28 and TRBJ2-7; TRBD2 matches at 11 bases. The V gene's germline CDR1 is MDHEN and CDR2 SYDVKM. This CDR3 has 17 amino acids. With 8 bases clipped from V and 2 bases from J, the junction kept 14 bases outside the gene matches. CDR3 loop: CASSELAGAHTTYEQYF. The DNA of the CDR3 is TGTGCCAGCTCGGAACTAGCGGGAGCGCATACGACCTACGAGCAGTACTTC.

Only a few counts were recorded for this clone. J is TRBJ1-6 and V is TRBV27; TRBD1 matches at 7 bases. Trimming cost V 3 bases and J 10 bases; bases outside gene matches: 6. CDR1 is MNHEY and CDR2 is SMNVEV in the germline V gene (reference sequence). The CDR3 has 14 residues. This CDR3 is CASSFTGEGSPLHF. The CDR3 DNA reads TGTGCCAGCAGTTTCACAGGGGAAGGCTCACCCCTCCACTTT.

CDR3 coding DNA: TGTGCCAGTAGTTCGCCGGGGACAGGGGTTTACAATGAGCAGTTCTTC. Residues: CASSSPGTGVYNEQFF. This rearrangement joins TRBV19 to TRBJ2-1, with 10 bases identical to TRBD1. This CDR3 has 16 residues. With V trimmed by 5 bases and J by 4 bases, 8 bases remained unmatched. The V gene's germline CDR1 is LNHDA and CDR2 SQIVND (reference sequence).

The V and J genes are TRBV6-1 and TRBJ2-5, with unresolved D. V dropped 3 bases and J dropped 6 bases, with 11 bases sitting between them. Germline-derived CDR1 and CDR2 are MNHNS and SASEGT. CDR3 length equals 13 residues. The CDR3 bases are TGTGCCAGCAGTGATGGGCAAGAGAAGACCCAGTACTTC. Translating gives CASSDGQEKTQYF.

This clone was picked up one time. V usage is TRBV28 and J usage is TRBJ1-6; D ambiguous. The germline CDR1 and CDR2 sequences are MDHEN and SYDVKM. V lost 1 base and J 9 bases, leaving 10 bases between the germline ends. CDR3 length: 14 amino acids. The CDR3 spells CASSLSSGISPLHF. For the CDR3, the DNA is TGTGCCAGCAGTTTATCTTCGGGGATTTCACCCCTCCACTTT.

In its sample, this clone was seen a few times. The chain is built from TRBV2 and TRBJ1-1, with TRBD1 matching over 8 bases. Germline V gene sequence: CDR1 SNHLY, CDR2 FYNNEI. V gave up 1 base and J gave up 5 bases; unmatched junction bases: 6. There are 15 residues in the CDR3. The CDR3 DNA sequence: TGTGCCAGCAGTGAAGGAACAGGGGGACGGACTGAAGCTTTCTTT. Its translation: CASSEGTGGRTEAFF.

This clone showed up just a few times. The rearrangement joins TRBV5-1 to TRBJ1-3; TRBD1 aligns across 8 bases. The CDR3 runs 15 residues. The germline V gene encodes CDR1 SGHRS and CDR2 YFSETQ. Trimming took 4 bases from V and 4 from J; bases not matched to a gene: 7. The CDR3 loop reads CASSAGGSEGNTIYF. CDR3 DNA sequence: TGCGCCAGCAGCGCAGGGGGCTCAGAGGGAAACACCATATATTTT.

V is TRBV10-3 and J is TRBJ2-7, with 8 bases that match TRBD2. From germline, CDR1 is ENHRY and CDR2 SYGVKD. The ends lost 6 bases at V and 4 bases at J; junction bases unmatched: 5. The CDR3 is made up of 13 amino acids. CDR3 amino acids: CAIRSASGYEQYF. DNA of the CDR3: TGTGCCATCAGGTCGGCTAGCGGGTACGAGCAGTACTTC.

This chain joins TRBV5-5 and TRBJ2-3, with TRBD2 matching 9 bases. Germline-derived CDR1 and CDR2 are SGHKS and YYEKEE (reference sequence). J was trimmed by 7 bases and V by 0 bases; bases with no gene match: 12. This CDR3 contains 17 residues. The CDR3 is CASSLEPSRAGGNTQYF. For the CDR3, the DNA is TGTGCCAGCAGCTTGGAACCCTCCCGGGCGGGAGGGAATACGCAGTATTTT.

V is TRBV5-6 and J is TRBJ1-5; a possible D gene is TRBD1 (5 bases). There are 15 residues in the CDR3. V was shortened by 1 base and J by 6 bases, with 14 bases between the two germline ends. Germline V CDR1 and CDR2: SGHDT, YYEEEE. CDR3 region: CASSLLSGNSQPQHF. As DNA, the CDR3 is TGTGCCAGCAGCTTGTTGTCAGGGAATAGTCAGCCCCAGCATTTT.

This clone was counted between two and nine times. This chain uses TRBV27 with TRBJ1-2, with D unclear. The V end lost 2 bases, the J end lost 8 bases, and 15 bases lay between the germline ends. CDR3 length: 14 amino acids. The V gene's germline CDR1 is MNHEY and CDR2 SMNVEV (reference sequence). The CDR3 here is CASSLGGGLGGYTF. Written as DNA, the CDR3 is TGTGCCAGCAGTTTAGGTGGCGGGCTAGGGGGCTACACCTTC.

This sequence joins TRBV18 and TRBJ2-2; tentative D call: TRBD2 (6 bases). The V gene lost 5 bases and the J gene lost 2 bases, with 9 bases spanning the gap. The CDR3 length is 14 residues. Germline V CDR1 and CDR2: KGHSH, LQKENI. CDR3 region: CASSYGTNTGELFF. DNA for the CDR3: TGTGCCAGCTCATACGGGACTAACACCGGGGAGCTGTTTTTT.

V usage is TRBV11-3 and J usage is TRBJ2-5; TRBD1 is a possible D gene (6 bases). The CDR3 has 18 amino acids. The germline V and J ends were trimmed by 5 bases and 3 bases, with 25 bases remaining between them. Germline V gene sequence: CDR1 SGHNT, CDR2 YENEEA. This CDR3 is CASSIIMREWGPEETQYF. DNA for the CDR3: TGTGCCAGCAGCATAATAATGAGGGAATGGGGGCCGGAAGAGACCCAGTACTTC. Supplemented by reference TRBV11-3 and TRBJ2-5, the full variable domain reads EAGVVQSPRYKIIEKKQPVAFWCNPISGHNTLYWYLQNLGQGPELLIRYENEEAVDDSQLPKDRFSAERLKGVDSTLKIQPAELGDSAVYLCASSIIMREWGPEETQYFGPGTRLLVL.